These 18 T cell receptor beta chains originate from one sample sequenced in a study of shared clonotypes between healthy human individuals. This table comes from immunoSEQ multiplex PCR, and its TCRdb copy is limited to in-frame clones, with some not included. The data contain approximately 940,000 clones, less than 85% of them singletons. Sequenced material: memory CD4+ T cells sorted from blood. Subset: CD45RA-negative fraction. The receptors originated from a man aged 18 to 29 in good health.

Remarks on this clone: The same CDR3 arises from other DNA sequences in this sample as well. The genes are TRBV18 and TRBJ2-7; D is uncertain. CDR3 length: 13 residues. The germline CDR1 and CDR2 sequences are KGHSH and LQKENI. V lost 0 bases and J lost 3, with 6 bases in between. The CDR3 sequence is CASSPPSVYEQYF. CDR3 coding DNA: TGTGCCAGCTCACCACCGTCGGTCTACGAGCAGTACTTC.

The gene calls are TRBV7-9 and TRBJ1-2, with D perhaps matching TRBD1 (5 bases). V dropped 4 bases and J dropped 6 bases, with 24 bases sitting between them. This CDR3 is 17 amino acids long. Germline V gene sequence: CDR1 SEHNR, CDR2 FQNEAQ (reference sequence). In DNA, the CDR3 is TGTGCCAGCAGCTCCCAAGAGGGACGGCTTTCTAAGGATGGCTACACCTTC. Protein product: CASSSQEGRLSKDGYTF. The whole variable domain, filled in from reference TRBV7-9 and TRBJ1-2, reads DTGVSQNPRHKITKRGQNVTFRCDPISEHNRLYWYRQTLGQGPEFLTYFQNEAQLEKSRLLSDRFSAERPKGSFSTLEIQRTEQGDSAMYLCASSSQEGRLSKDGYTFGSGTRLTVV.

Concerning this clone: Other nucleotide sequences from this sample produce the same CDR3. This chain uses TRBV25-1 with TRBJ2-7; 8 positions agree with TRBD2. CDR3 length: 13 amino acids. The germline V gene encodes CDR1 MGHDK and CDR2 SYGVNS. The ends lost 7 bases at V and 0 bases at J; junction bases unmatched: 2. DNA of the CDR3: TGTGCCAGCAAGCGGGGGTCCTCCTACGAGCAGTACTTC. This encodes CASKRGSSYEQYF.

The J gene is TRBJ1-1, the V gene TRBV28; D is unclear. CDR3 length equals 15 residues. The V gene's germline CDR1 is MDHEN and CDR2 SYDVKM. Between the trimmed V and J ends, which lost 3 bases and 0 bases, there was a span of 11 bases. In DNA, the CDR3 is TGTGCCAGCAGTTTCCTAGCAGGCGTGAACACTGAAGCTTTCTTT. This encodes CASSFLAGVNTEAFF.

This chain uses TRBV5-1 with TRBJ2-7; D is possibly TRBD2 (7 bases). Germline CDR1 SGHRS, CDR2 YFSETQ. CDR3 length: 14 residues. V was trimmed by 5 bases and J by 0 bases, leaving 12 bases between them. The CDR3 nucleotides are TGCGCCAGCAGGTACAGGGAGGGCTCCTACGAGCAGTACTTC. Amino acid sequence: CASRYREGSYEQYF.

This clone has only one observation. The chain employs TRBV9 and TRBJ2-2, with TRBD2 identical over 10 bases. After removal of 3 bases from V and 7 bases from J, the junction contained 6 bases not matched to a gene. This CDR3 has 15 residues. In germline, CDR1 is SGDLS, CDR2 YYNGEE. The CDR3 loop is CASSETLAGVGELFF. The CDR3, as DNA: TGTGCCAGCAGCGAGACCCTAGCGGGGGTCGGGGAGCTGTTTTTT. Complete variable domain (other parts from reference TRBV9 and TRBJ2-2): DSGVTQTPKHLITATGQRVTLRCSPRSGDLSVYWYQQSLDQGLQFLIQYYNGEERAKGNILERFSAQQFPDLHSELNLSSLELGDSALYFCASSETLAGVGELFFGEGSRLTVL.

The CDR3 DNA reads as TGTGCCAGCATGCTTGGCACGGCCACCGGGGAGCTGTTTTTT. The encoded protein is CASMLGTATGELFF. The chain uses TRBV9 and TRBJ2-2; the D is unclear. Germline assignment: CDR1 SGDLS and CDR2 YYNGEE. The CDR3 is 14 amino acids. V shed 6 bases and J shed 4 bases, with 13 bases lying between them.

The chain links TRBV29-1 to TRBJ1-1, with 8 bases lining up with TRBD1. Germline V gives CDR1 SQVTM, CDR2 ANQGSEA. V lost 7 bases, J lost 7 bases, and 11 bases stayed unmatched. The CDR3 has 13 residues. The CDR3 here is CSAGGQASNEAFF. Here the CDR3 DNA reads TGCAGCGCCGGGGGACAGGCTTCTAATGAAGCTTTCTTT.

This chain uses TRBV5-1 with TRBJ2-1; 14 nucleotides line up with TRBD2. Losses at the gene ends were 1 base for V and 5 bases for J; bases not matched to a gene: 8. CDR3 length equals 18 residues. Germline V gene lookup returns CDR1 SGHRS and CDR2 YFSETQ. The CDR3 region is CASSLRLAGGPLDNEQFF. The CDR3 nucleotides are TGCGCCAGCAGCTTGAGACTAGCGGGAGGGCCTCTTGACAATGAGCAGTTCTTC.

V gene TRBV30 combines with J gene TRBJ2-3, with 7 bases identical to TRBD2. Germline CDR1 and CDR2: GTSNPN and SVGIG (reference sequence). The CDR3 runs 15 residues. With V trimmed by 5 bases and J by 3 bases, 11 bases remained unmatched. The CDR3 nucleotides read TGTGCCTGGGGATTCGGACTAGGGAGAACAGATACGCAGTATTTT. Amino acid sequence: CAWGFGLGRTDTQYF.

The J gene is TRBJ2-3, the V gene TRBV5-4; 8 nucleotides agree with TRBD2. CDR1 is SGHNT, CDR2 YYREEE, per germline (reference sequence). After removal of 8 bases from V and 0 bases from J, the junction contained 8 bases not matched to a gene. This CDR3 has 15 amino acids. Written as DNA, the CDR3 is TGTGCCAGTTCGAGCGGGAGCACTAGCACAGATACGCAGTATTTT. It specifies CASSSGSTSTDTQYF.

The chain has TRBV19 and TRBJ1-5; weak D call: TRBD1 (5 bases). The germline V gene encodes CDR1 LNHDA and CDR2 SQIVND (reference sequence). Trimming took off 8 bases at V and 0 bases at J, with 11 bases between the two ends. CDR3 length equals 14 residues. Here the CDR3 DNA reads TGTGCCAGTGGGGCCGGGGCTAGCAATCAGCCCCAGCATTTT. It encodes CASGAGASNQPQHF.

Concerning this clone itself: At one end the junction does not follow the germline gene, possibly because of a read error. The chain carries TRBV7-7 and TRBJ2-1, with D uncertain. This CDR3 is 15 amino acids long. Germline CDR1 and CDR2: SSHAT and FNYEAQ (reference sequence). CDR3 amino acids: CASSLSAASYNEQFF. The CDR3 nucleotides read TGTGCTAGCAGCTTATCGGCGGCCTCCTACAATGAGCAGTTCTTC.

J is TRBJ1-5 and V is TRBV7-8; possible D gene TRBD1, 6 bases. This CDR3 has 15 residues. V dropped 6 bases and J dropped 1 base, with 13 bases sitting between them. The germline V gene encodes CDR1 SGHVS and CDR2 FQNEAQ. In DNA, the CDR3 is TGTGCCAGCAGGTGGGGGGCAGCAAGCAATCAGCCCCAGCATTTT. This codes for CASRWGAASNQPQHF.

This clone turned up a few times. The chain recombines TRBV11-3 with TRBJ2-1; TRBD2 agrees at 9 bases. J was trimmed by 5 bases and V by 4 bases; bases with no gene match: 3. The CDR3 totals 14 residues. Per germline, CDR1 SGHNT and CDR2 YENEEA. The CDR3 is CASSSTSGHNEQFF. The CDR3 DNA is TGTGCCAGCAGCTCAACTAGCGGGCACAATGAGCAGTTCTTC.

This clone showed up just a few times. The chain uses TRBV4-1 and TRBJ1-1; 9 positions match TRBD1. CDR1 is MGHRA, CDR2 YSYEKL, per germline. V trimming: 4 bases; J trimming: 5 bases; junction bases outside the gene matches: 11. This CDR3 spans 16 amino acids. CDR3 in DNA: TGCGCCAGCAGCCCGGGGGACAGGGCGGATGTGACTGAAGCTTTCTTT. Translated: CASSPGDRADVTEAFF.

The sample holds a few counts of this clone. The rearrangement links TRBV9 to TRBJ1-2; unclear D gene. Trimming took off 4 bases at V and 8 bases at J, with 9 bases between the two ends. CDR1 and CDR2 (germline): SGDLS, YYNGEE. The CDR3 length is 11 residues. Here the CDR3 reads CASSRLGGYTF. For the CDR3, the DNA is TGTGCCAGCAGCAGACTAGGGGGCTACACCTTC.

About this clone itself: This sample includes further DNA sequences coding for the same CDR3. The chain links TRBV30 to TRBJ1-2, with a weak D call TRBD1 (5 bases). CDR3 length equals 13 residues. V lost 0 bases, J lost 3 bases, and 8 bases lay in between. The germline gives CDR1 GTSNPN, CDR2 SVGIG (reference sequence). The CDR3 sequence: CAWSVRGDYGYTF. The CDR3 DNA reads TGTGCCTGGAGTGTACGGGGCGACTATGGCTACACCTTC.